This TCR beta chain originates from a study of T cells in Graves' hyperthyroidism and ophthalmopathy. TCR beta CDR3 regions were amplified from RNA transcripts. The study used the HTBI primer set for a first-round RT-PCR of the TCR CDR3. TCRdb passed the multiplex PCR reads through MiXCR, listing each CDR3 protein once. The sample carries roughly 740,000 distinct CDR3 sequences, roughly 17% recorded once. Diagnoses rested on clinical symptoms, serum thyroxine and TRAb, thyroid ultrasound and orbital computed tomography. This CDR3 region has 15 residues. Germline V lookup: CDR1 MNHEY, CDR2 SMNVEV (reference sequence). Trimming removed 3 bases at V and 2 bases at J, with 11 bases between. The table lists this clonotype with many counts.

The chain joins TRBV27 to TRBJ2-1; D is undetermined. Source material: blood. This clonotype originated in a man aged 18 to 30 with Graves' hyperthyroidism. The CDR3 DNA sequence: TGTGCCAGCAGTTTGCGAGCGTCCCCCTACAATGAGCAGTTCTTC. Protein sequence: CASSLRASPYNEQFF.